What follows are 4 T cell receptor beta chains derived from one specimen sequenced in a study of regulatory T cells in long-lasting Graves disease. The authors built TCR beta libraries using iRepertoire HTBI primers and Arm-PCR of CDR3 regions. From the multiplex PCR reads, TCRdb called clonotypes with MiXCR, one entry per CDR3 protein. This table has around 250,000 distinct CDR3 sequences, around 16% appearing once. Specified time point: newly diagnosed GD, antithyroid drugs for less than 3 months. PBMC RNA served as the TCR library source. The sequenced sample was peripheral blood mononuclear cells (PBMCs), obtained at new diagnosis, from a patient treated with antithyroid drugs. Source of these receptors: a female donor with Graves disease.

This clonotype showed up just a few times. CDR3 nucleotides: TGTGCCAGCAGCTTAAGAGCGGTGGAAGGCGGGGAGCTGTTTTTT. Translated: CASSLRAVEGGELFF. The chain joins TRBV7-9 to TRBJ2-2, with D possibly TRBD2 on 5 matching bases. The length of the CDR3 is 15 residues. The V end was cut by 2 bases, the J end by 7 bases, with 14 bases between. Germline V gene lookup returns CDR1 SEHNR and CDR2 FQNEAQ (reference sequence).

This clonotype was seen a handful of times. The gene calls are TRBV15 and TRBJ2-3; no clear D gene. Trimming took 0 bases from V and 0 from J, leaving 10 bases between them. The CDR3 has 16 residues. CDR1 LNHNV and CDR2 YYDKDF come from the germline V gene (reference sequence). CDR3 coding DNA: TGTGCCACCAGCAGAGATTACCTCTTTAGCACAGATACGCAGTATTTT. Protein sequence: CATSRDYLFSTDTQYF.

This clonotype occurred many times. In DNA, the CDR3 is TGTGCCAGCAGTGATATGACGGCAACGAACTATGGCTACACCTTC. It encodes CASSDMTATNYGYTF. This sequence joins TRBV6-1 and TRBJ1-2, with D hard to call. Germline V lookup: CDR1 MNHNS, CDR2 SASEGT. This CDR3 has 15 amino acids. Trimming took 3 bases from V and 2 from J, leaving 13 bases between them.

This clonotype showed up many times. V is TRBV27 and J is TRBJ2-7, with 8 bases lining up with TRBD1. The CDR3 is 14 residues long. The V and J ends lost 4 bases and 1 base, in that order; junction bases with no gene match: 3. In germline, CDR1 is MNHEY, CDR2 SMNVEV (reference sequence). The CDR3 bases are TGTGCCAGCAGTTATCGGACAGGGTCCTACGAGCAGTACTTC. Protein product: CASSYRTGSYEQYF.